The 16 T cell receptor beta chains below were found in one sample sequenced in a study of STAT5B mutations in CD4+ large granular lymphocyte leukemia. This table comes from immunoSEQ multiplex PCR, and its TCRdb copy is limited to in-frame clones, with some not included. The sample lists tens of thousands of clones; around 72% were seen once. Sequencing was performed on CD4+ T cells from blood buffy coats. These receptors all come from a human donor in good health.

This clone has more than one count but fewer than ten. CDR3 in amino acids: CASGFPLAGGNNEQFF. The DNA of the CDR3 is TGTGCTAGTGGTTTCCCACTAGCGGGGGGCAATAATGAGCAGTTCTTC. The chain links TRBV12-5 to TRBJ2-1; 12 nucleotides line up with TRBD2. This CDR3 is built from 16 residues. The V gene's germline CDR1 is LGHNT and CDR2 FRNRAP. V lost 3 bases and J lost 7; bases outside the gene matches: 7. Using reference TRBV12-5 and TRBJ2-1 for the parts outside the CDR3, the full variable domain is DARVTQTPRHKVTEMGQEVTMRCQPILGHNTVFWYRQTMMQGLELLAYFRNRAPLDDSGMPKDRFSAEMPDATLATLKIQPSEPRDSAVYFCASGFPLAGGNNEQFFGPGTRLTVL.

This clone showed up just a few times. The V call is TRBV19, the J call TRBJ2-7, with 7 bases fitting TRBD2. The CDR3 runs to 16 residues. V lost 5 bases to trimming and J lost 5 bases; unmatched junction nucleotides: 15. Per the germline V gene, CDR1 is LNHDA and CDR2 is SQIVND (reference sequence). CDR3: CASSPPGYAGAHEQYF. CDR3 DNA sequence: TGTGCCAGTAGTCCCCCGGGCTACGCGGGAGCCCACGAGCAGTACTTC.

The V call is TRBV2, the J call TRBJ2-5; tentative D call: TRBD2 (6 bases). This CDR3 region has 14 residues. Trimming cost V 2 bases and J 5 bases, with 12 bases left between them. Germline CDR1 reads SNHLY; CDR2 reads FYNNEI. CDR3 region: CASSESGVGETQYF. CDR3 in DNA: TGTGCCAGCAGTGAATCGGGGGTTGGTGAGACCCAGTACTTC.

V gene TRBV6-6 combines with J gene TRBJ2-5, with D possibly matching TRBD2 (5 bases). Trimming removed 7 bases from V and 2 bases from J, with 11 bases in between. This CDR3 is built from 13 residues. From germline, CDR1 is MNHNY and CDR2 SVGAGI (reference sequence). The CDR3: CASKDWQQETQYF. The CDR3 region has the DNA TGTGCCAGCAAGGACTGGCAGCAAGAGACCCAGTACTTC.

This clone was seen more than once but under ten times. The chain recombines TRBV19 with TRBJ2-3; 8 bases agree with TRBD2. In germline, CDR1 is LNHDA, CDR2 SQIVND (reference sequence). The CDR3 runs 13 residues. Trimming at V came to 6 bases and at J to 6 bases, leaving 5 bases not matched to a gene. The CDR3 protein is CASSGGDPDTQYF. For the CDR3, the DNA is TGTGCCAGTAGCGGGGGGGATCCCGATACGCAGTATTTT.

This clone was counted a single time. This chain joins TRBV21-1 and TRBJ2-1; TRBD2 is the table's D call, not checked against the DNA. TRBV21-1 constitutes a pseudogene. The CDR3 is 19 amino acids. The CDR3 reads CASSNASGGVPGSYNEQFF. CDR3 in DNA: TGTGCCAGCAGCAACGCTAGCGGGGGGGTCCCGGGCTCCTACAATGAGCAGTTCTTC.

The table lists this clone with a few counts. The V and J genes are TRBV9 and TRBJ2-7; maybe TRBD2 (5 bases). The germline V gene encodes CDR1 SGDLS and CDR2 YYNGEE. This CDR3 contains 14 residues. V lost 4 bases, J lost 2 bases, and 13 bases lay in between. The CDR3 DNA reads TGTGCCAGCAGCCCTGGACTTGATACCTACGAGCAGTACTTC. Translating gives CASSPGLDTYEQYF.

V usage is TRBV2 and J usage is TRBJ1-6; the D gene is possibly TRBD1 (6 bases). The CDR3 loop spans 13 amino acids. Trimming cost V 7 bases and J 6 bases, with 10 bases left between them. Germline lookup yields CDR1 SNHLY and CDR2 FYNNEI. As DNA, the CDR3 is TGTGCCAGCAACCTCAGGGGTAATTCACCCCTCCACTTT. It yields the protein CASNLRGNSPLHF.

The sample holds one count of this clone. V is TRBV5-1 and J is TRBJ1-4; unclear D gene. The CDR3 covers 14 residues. The germline gives CDR1 SGHRS, CDR2 YFSETQ. Trimming took 1 base from V and 3 from J, leaving 7 bases between them. DNA for the CDR3: TGCGCCAGCAGCTTGTCAACCCCTAATGAAAAACTGTTTTTT. Amino acids: CASSLSTPNEKLFF.

This clone was observed once. The chain recombines TRBV18 with TRBJ2-7, with D perhaps matching TRBD1 (6 bases). The CDR3 runs 13 residues. CDR1 is KGHSH, CDR2 LQKENI, per germline. The V and J ends lost 3 bases and 3 bases respectively, with 9 bases between them. The chain's CDR3 is CASSPGQFYEQYF. The CDR3 DNA follows: TGTGCCAGCTCACCCGGACAGTTCTACGAGCAGTACTTC.

The genes are TRBV5-1 and TRBJ1-1; D possibly corresponds to TRBD1 (5 bases). Germline loops: CDR1 SGHRS, CDR2 YFSETQ. Between the trimmed V and J ends, which lost 4 bases and 1 base, there was a span of 14 bases. The CDR3 consists of 15 residues. CDR3 sequence reads: CASSIRQSSNTEAFF. The CDR3 DNA follows: TGCGCCAGCAGCATAAGACAGAGCTCGAACACTGAAGCTTTCTTT.

The chain has TRBV19 and TRBJ1-5; D gene ambiguous. The ends were cut back, 3 bases at V and 3 bases at J, with 9 bases in the middle. The CDR3 covers 14 residues. Germline CDR1 reads LNHDA; CDR2 reads SQIVND (reference sequence). CDR3 amino acids: CASSILEINQPQHF. The CDR3 bases are TGTGCCAGTAGTATTTTGGAGATCAATCAGCCCCAGCATTTT.

This clone was seen only a few times. A read error may account for a junction end that differs from germline. The V gene is TRBV7-7, the J gene TRBJ2-1, with D possibly being TRBD1 or TRBD2 (5 bases each). Germline CDR1 SSHAT, CDR2 FNYEAQ (reference sequence). This CDR3 is built from 11 residues. CDR3: CASSEGNEQFF. CDR3 nucleotides: TGTGCTAGCAGCGAGGGGAATGAGCAGTTCTTC.

This clone was detected only a few times. This sequence joins TRBV6-1 and TRBJ2-3, with TRBD2 matching over 11 bases. The V and J ends lost 7 bases and 4 bases, in that order; junction bases with no gene match: 7. The CDR3 extends over 15 amino acids. The germline V gene has CDR1 MNHNS and CDR2 SASEGT. CDR3 protein: CASTFSGGVSDTQYF. The CDR3 region has the DNA TGTGCCAGCACCTTTAGCGGGGGGGTTTCAGATACGCAGTATTTT.

The chain links TRBV7-9 to TRBJ2-7; the match to TRBD1 covers 7 bases. CDR3 length equals 16 residues. V lost 1 base to trimming and J lost 7 bases; unmatched junction nucleotides: 13. From germline, CDR1 is SEHNR and CDR2 FQNEAQ (reference sequence). DNA for the CDR3: TGTGCCAGCAGCTTAGGCTCGGGGACAGCGTTAAAAGAGCAGTACTTC. The encoded protein is CASSLGSGTALKEQYF.

The table lists this clone with a few counts. The chain's CDR3 is CASSQGAGTRSGRAYNEQFF. The CDR3 DNA reads as TGCGCCAGCAGCCAAGGGGCGGGGACTCGTAGCGGGAGGGCCTACAATGAGCAGTTCTTC. This chain joins TRBV4-1 and TRBJ2-1; 11 bases align to TRBD2. This CDR3 spans 20 amino acids. With 1 base clipped from V and 2 bases from J, the junction kept 13 bases outside the gene matches. Germline V gives CDR1 MGHRA, CDR2 YSYEKL.